This T cell receptor beta chain was documented in a study of cytomegalovirus exposure and HLA in healthy donors. With regard to this clone: Its antigen is still unknown.

Overall study results and limits: Analysis was carried out at a later point, and it linked a missense DCLRE1C variant to TCR beta V- and J-gene trimming. Researchers catalogued 164 TCR beta chains as cytomegalovirus-associated. Within an earlier analysis, most TCR beta V segments proved productive either about 87% or about 30% of the time.

Germline-derived CDR1 and CDR2 are LNHDA and SQIVND (reference sequence). V dropped 6 bases and J dropped 0 bases, with 10 bases sitting between them. The CDR3 runs to 14 residues. The PCR employed 60 Vbeta primers together with 13 Jbeta primers. Sequencing used immunoSEQ multiplex PCR; TCRdb keeps in-frame clones, though not all of them. Altogether over 100,000 clones are present, 50% to 75% being singletons, with the ten largest covering 2% to 3%. The sequencing input was PBMCs. The chain links TRBV19 to TRBJ2-3; D might be TRBD2 (6 bases). The sequence was obtained from a woman in her forties in good health and CMV-seronegative. CDR3 loop: CASRSGFSTDTQYF. The CDR3 DNA is TGTGCCAGTAGAAGCGGGTTTAGCACAGATACGCAGTATTTT.